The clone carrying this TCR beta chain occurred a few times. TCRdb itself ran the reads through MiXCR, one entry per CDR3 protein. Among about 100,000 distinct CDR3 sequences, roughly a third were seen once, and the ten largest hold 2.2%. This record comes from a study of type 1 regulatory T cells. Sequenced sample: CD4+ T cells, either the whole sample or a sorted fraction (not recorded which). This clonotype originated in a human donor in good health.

The CDR3 protein is CASSGPGQGSYGYTF. DNA of the CDR3: TGTGCCAGCAGTGGGCCGGGACAGGGTAGCTATGGCTACACCTTC. V gene TRBV6-5 combines with J gene TRBJ1-2; 9 bases agree with TRBD1. The CDR3 loop spans 15 amino acids. V lost 5 bases and J lost 4; bases outside the gene matches: 8. CDR1 and CDR2 from the germline V gene are MNHEY and SVGAGI.